Each of the 6 T cell receptor beta chains below was sequenced from the same sample in a study of T cells in Graves' hyperthyroidism and ophthalmopathy. Researchers took RNA transcripts and amplified the TCR beta CDR3 regions from them. With the HTBI primer set, the TCR CDR3 went through a first round of RT-PCR. TCRdb passed the multiplex PCR reads through MiXCR, listing each CDR3 protein once. The sample consists of over 700,000 distinct CDR3 sequences, 38% of them appearing once. Sequenced material: blood. Receptors originate from a man aged 18 to 29 with Graves' hyperthyroidism.

The CDR3 DNA follows: TGTGCCAGCAGCTTCCTGGGACAGGGGGCCTACGAGCAGTACTTC. Translating it yields CASSFLGQGAYEQYF. The chain couples TRBV7-3 to TRBJ2-7; 11 bases are shared with TRBD1. CDR3 length: 15 amino acids. V lost 3 bases and J lost 2; bases outside the gene matches: 3. Germline CDR1 SGHTA, CDR2 FQGTGA.

This clonotype showed up just once. The chain links TRBV29-1 to TRBJ2-7; 10 nucleotides align to TRBD1. The CDR3 extends over 11 amino acids. In germline, CDR1 is SQVTM, CDR2 ANQGSEA. The DNA for the CDR3 is TGCACCGGACAGGGGGACCACGAGCAGTACTTC. Its protein product is CTGQGDHEQYF.

This chain links TRBV6-2 or TRBV6-3 with TRBJ2-5; D not certain. V was pared by 8 bases and J by 5 bases, with 18 bases between. This CDR3 comprises 14 residues. CDR1 is MNHEY, CDR2 SVGEGT, per germline. The CDR3 spells CASGPGLKGETQYF. The CDR3 nucleotides are TGTGCCAGCGGCCCCGGGCTTAAAGGGGAGACCCAGTACTTC.

This clonotype was observed a handful of times. The chain recombines TRBV19 with TRBJ2-7, with 7 bases matching TRBD1. Germline V gene data show CDR1 as LNHDA and CDR2 as SQIVND (reference sequence). V lost 3 bases to trimming and J lost 6 bases; unmatched junction nucleotides: 5. CDR3 length: 13 amino acids. The CDR3 DNA reads as TGTGCCAGTAGTATGGTGTCAGGGGGCGAGCAGTACTTC. Its translation: CASSMVSGGEQYF.

About this clonotype itself: A read error may explain this, as a much larger clone is one base away. The CDR3 does not end in the conserved phenylalanine or tryptophan, so this is likely a read error. The rearrangement links TRBV7-9 to TRBJ2-7; the D is unclear. The CDR3 contains 12 residues. The germline gives CDR1 SEHNR, CDR2 FQNEAQ (reference sequence). Between the trimmed V and J ends, which lost 2 bases and 3 bases, there was a span of 5 bases. The CDR3 DNA reads as TGTGCCAGCAGCTTAACCAACTACGAGCAGTACCTC. Encoded protein: CASSLTNYEQYL.

This chain uses TRBV7-9 with TRBJ2-7; D uncertain. Trimming stripped 3 bases from V and 1 base from J, with 10 bases between. Germline loops: CDR1 SEHNR, CDR2 FQNEAQ (reference sequence). This CDR3 has 14 residues. DNA of the CDR3: TGTGCCAGCAGCTTTACGTCGGTTTCCTACGAGCAGTACTTC. Its protein product is CASSFTSVSYEQYF.